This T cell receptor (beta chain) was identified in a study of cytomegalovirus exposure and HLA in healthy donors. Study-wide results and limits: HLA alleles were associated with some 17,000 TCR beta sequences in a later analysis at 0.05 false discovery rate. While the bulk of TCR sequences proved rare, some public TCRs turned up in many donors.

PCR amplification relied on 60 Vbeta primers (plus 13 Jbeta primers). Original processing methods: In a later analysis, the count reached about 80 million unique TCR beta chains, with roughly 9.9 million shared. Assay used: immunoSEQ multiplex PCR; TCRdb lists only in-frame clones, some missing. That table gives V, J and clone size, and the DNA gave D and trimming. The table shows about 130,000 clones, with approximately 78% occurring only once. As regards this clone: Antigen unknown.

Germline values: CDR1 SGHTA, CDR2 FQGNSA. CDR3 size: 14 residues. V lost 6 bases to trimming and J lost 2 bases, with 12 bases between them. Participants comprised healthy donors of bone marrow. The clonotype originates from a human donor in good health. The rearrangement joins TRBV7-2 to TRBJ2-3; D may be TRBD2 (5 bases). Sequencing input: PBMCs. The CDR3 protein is CASRSGAFTDTQYF. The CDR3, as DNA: TGTGCCAGCAGGAGCGGAGCATTCACAGATACGCAGTATTTT.